Below, 22 T cell receptor beta chains from the same sample are listed, as sequenced in a study of shared clonotypes between healthy human individuals (dated by TCRdb to 2020 to 2021). Libraries came from the immunoSEQ multiplex PCR assay. The table comes from immuneACCESS by way of TCRdb, which keeps in-frame sequences with V and J called. Part of the clones is missing from these tables; in studies checked, under half for an unresolved V gene and the rest for unknown reasons. Here the sample has about 470,000 clones; more than 75% occur a single time. The top ten clones comprise about 13% of the sample. What was sequenced was PBMCs. These receptors were obtained from a woman aged 35 to 49 in good health. Some clones in this sample may be carry-over from other donors' samples.

This clone has just a few counts. The chain employs TRBV19 and TRBJ2-3, with 14 nucleotides matching TRBD2. CDR3 length: 17 residues. The germline CDR1 and CDR2 sequences are LNHDA and SQIVND (reference sequence). V shed 5 bases and J 7 bases; nucleotides not matched to a gene: 11. CDR3 nucleotides: TGTGCCAGTAGTGCCCTGGGACTAGCGGGAGACGTGAATACGCAGTATTTT. Translating it yields CASSALGLAGDVNTQYF.

The rearrangement links TRBV2 to TRBJ1-2; no definite D call. The CDR3 has 13 residues. V was pared by 3 bases and J by 1 base, with 6 bases between. Germline CDR1 and CDR2: SNHLY and FYNNEI. The CDR3 DNA follows: TGTGCCAGCAGTGATACATTTAACTATGGCTACACCTTC. Translated, it gives CASSDTFNYGYTF. The entire variable domain, with the rest obtained from reference TRBV2 and TRBJ1-2, is as follows: EPEVTQTPSHQVTQMGQEVILRCVPISNHLYFYWYRQILGQKVEFLVSFYNNEISEKSEIFDDQFSVERPDGSNFTLKIRSTKLEDSAMYFCASSDTFNYGYTFGSGTRLTVV.

The chain links TRBV18 to TRBJ1-1; 7 bases fit TRBD1. CDR3 length: 14 residues. The V and J ends lost 5 bases and 2 bases, in that order; junction bases with no gene match: 5. Germline CDR1 is KGHSH and CDR2 is LQKENI. The CDR3 protein is CASSAQGLNTEAFF. CDR3 coding DNA: TGTGCCAGCTCAGCACAGGGGCTCAACACTGAAGCTTTCTTT.

The J gene is TRBJ1-6, the V gene TRBV2; D is possibly TRBD1 (6 bases). V was pared by 4 bases and J by 7 bases, with 14 bases between. The CDR3 spans 15 residues. Germline-derived CDR1 and CDR2 are SNHLY and FYNNEI. CDR3 residues: CASSAIGTPNSPLHF. In DNA, the CDR3 is TGTGCCAGCAGTGCCATCGGGACACCCAATTCACCCCTCCACTTT.

As concerns this clone: Only one base separates this from a far larger clonotype, so it likely reflects a read error. The chain combines TRBV30 with TRBJ2-2; TRBD2 aligns across 11 bases. CDR1 and CDR2 (germline): GTSNPN, SVGIG (reference sequence). The CDR3 extends over 14 amino acids. Here the CDR3 DNA reads TGTGCCTCCCTCCGACTAGCGGGAACCGAGGAGCTGTTTTTT. Protein sequence: CASLRLAGTEELFF.

The chain carries TRBV14 and TRBJ1-1, with D unclear. CDR1 is SGHDN and CDR2 is FVKESK in the germline V gene. Trimming left V 7 bases short and J 0 bases short, with 18 bases between. CDR3 length: 16 amino acids. CDR3 sequence reads: CASTINGGFMNTEAFF. Here the CDR3 DNA reads TGTGCCAGCACAATCAACGGAGGCTTCATGAACACTGAAGCTTTCTTT. Filled out from reference TRBV14 and TRBJ1-1, the complete variable domain reads EAGVTQFPSHSVIEKGQTVTLRCDPISGHDNLYWYRRVMGKEIKFLLHFVKESKQDESGMPNNRFLAERTGGTYSTLKVQPAELEDSGVYFCASTINGGFMNTEAFFGQGTRLTVV.

V gene TRBV9 combines with J gene TRBJ2-7; 10 bases match TRBD2. J was trimmed by 4 bases and V by 4 bases; bases with no gene match: 5. From germline, CDR1 is SGDLS and CDR2 YYNGEE. The CDR3 is 14 residues long. For the CDR3, the DNA is TGTGCCAGCAGCCCTAGCGGGAGTTGGTACGAGCAGTACTTC. Amino acid sequence: CASSPSGSWYEQYF.

The V and J genes are TRBV7-3 and TRBJ2-7; 10 bases align to TRBD1. CDR1 and CDR2 from the germline V gene are SGHTA and FQGTGA. This CDR3 contains 15 residues. J gave up 5 bases and V 8 bases, and 12 bases lay outside the gene matches. DNA for the CDR3: TGTGCCAGCGGACGGCCGGGACAGGGGCCCGACGAGCAGTACTTC. This codes for CASGRPGQGPDEQYF.

V is TRBV15 and J is TRBJ2-5; 9 nucleotides line up with TRBD2. Germline V lookup: CDR1 LNHNV, CDR2 YYDKDF (reference sequence). This CDR3 has 16 residues. Trimming at V came to 1 base and at J to 2 bases, leaving 5 bases not matched to a gene. Here the CDR3 reads CATSRVGTSGQETQYF. As DNA, the CDR3 is TGTGCCACCAGCAGAGTTGGAACTAGCGGGCAAGAGACCCAGTACTTC.

This chain joins TRBV9 and TRBJ1-2, with TRBD1 identical over 8 bases. The germline V gene has CDR1 SGDLS and CDR2 YYNGEE. The CDR3 totals 13 residues. Germline trimming cut 3 bases from V and 7 bases from J; bases unmatched to any gene: 5. CDR3 in DNA: TGTGCCAGCAGCGAAACAGGGGGAGGTGGCTACACCTTC. It is translated as CASSETGGGGYTF. Full variable domain (remainder filled in from reference TRBV9 and TRBJ1-2): DSGVTQTPKHLITATGQRVTLRCSPRSGDLSVYWYQQSLDQGLQFLIQYYNGEERAKGNILERFSAQQFPDLHSELNLSSLELGDSALYFCASSETGGGGYTFGSGTRLTVV.

The rearrangement uses TRBV6-1 and TRBJ1-5, with D unclear. This CDR3 has 13 residues. The germline V gene encodes CDR1 MNHNS and CDR2 SASEGT. With 1 base removed from V and 5 bases from J, the gap between germline ends came to 6 bases. The CDR3 DNA sequence: TGTGCCAGCAGTGAAGTTAGAGATCAGCCCCAGCATTTT. Translated: CASSEVRDQPQHF.

This clone appeared a few times. The gene calls are TRBV11-3 and TRBJ1-1; unclear D gene. CDR3 length: 13 amino acids. Germline CDR1 SGHNT, CDR2 YENEEA. Trimming shortened V by 1 base and J by 11 bases, and 14 bases separated the two germline ends. This CDR3 is CASSLGARAEAFF. The CDR3 DNA reads as TGTGCCAGCAGCTTAGGTGCCAGAGCCGAGGCTTTCTTT. The full variable domain, with the rest looked up from reference TRBV11-3 and TRBJ1-1, is EAGVVQSPRYKIIEKKQPVAFWCNPISGHNTLYWYLQNLGQGPELLIRYENEEAVDDSQLPKDRFSAERLKGVDSTLKIQPAELGDSAVYLCASSLGARAEAFFGQGTRLTVV.

This sequence joins TRBV19 and TRBJ2-7; 7 bases map to TRBD1. The length of the CDR3 is 16 residues. From germline, CDR1 is LNHDA and CDR2 SQIVND (reference sequence). V was clipped by 3 bases and J by 1 base; unmatched bases: 9. The DNA for the CDR3 is TGTGCCAGTAGTATTCGGGGAACAGGGGATTCCTACGAGCAGTACTTC. Translated: CASSIRGTGDSYEQYF.

Concerning this clone: Other DNA variants within this sample encode the same CDR3. In nucleotides, the CDR3 is TGTGCCAGCAGCTTAGATAGCACAGATACGCAGTATTTT. Translating gives CASSLDSTDTQYF. This chain joins TRBV11-2 and TRBJ2-3; D ambiguous. Germline loops: CDR1 SGHAT, CDR2 FQNNGV. This CDR3 has 13 residues. V was trimmed by 0 bases and J by 0 bases, leaving 1 base between them.

On this clone itself: A far more abundant clone sits one base away, making this likely a read error. Other nucleotide sequences in the sample specify the same CDR3. The chain links TRBV7-3 to TRBJ1-1, with no clear D. V lost 4 bases and J 0 bases, leaving 6 bases between the germline ends. The CDR3 contains 13 residues. CDR1 SGHTA and CDR2 FQGTGA come from the germline V gene. The CDR3 loop reads CASSSQMNTEAFF. CDR3 coding DNA: TGTGCCAGCAGCTCCCAGATGAACACTGAAGCTTTCTTT. The full variable domain, with the rest looked up from reference TRBV7-3 and TRBJ1-1, is GAGVSQTPSNKVTEKGKYVELRCDPISGHTALYWYRQSLGQGPEFLIYFQGTGAADDSGLPNDRFFAVRPEGSVSTLKIQRTERGDSAVYLCASSSQMNTEAFFGQGTRLTVV.

This sequence joins TRBV4-2 and TRBJ2-7, with TRBD1 matching 7 bases. In germline, CDR1 is LGHNA, CDR2 YNFKEQ. After removal of 4 bases from V and 5 bases from J, the junction contained 14 bases not matched to a gene. CDR3 length equals 16 residues. The CDR3 DNA reads as TGTGCCAGCAGCCGTACAGGGGCACAGACTGGCGACGAGCAGTACTTC. Translated, it gives CASSRTGAQTGDEQYF.

In the case of this clone: This clone may be a read error of a much larger clone one base away. This specimen includes other DNA sequences encoding the same CDR3. The chain employs TRBV28 and TRBJ1-5; a weak D match, TRBD1 (5 bases). V dropped 5 bases and J dropped 2 bases, with 10 bases sitting between them. The CDR3 sequence is 14 residues long. The germline gives CDR1 MDHEN, CDR2 SYDVKM. The CDR3 DNA follows: TGTGCCAGCAGTCTCCGAGGGGGCAATCAGCCCCAGCATTTT. Protein: CASSLRGGNQPQHF.

The chain links TRBV5-4 to TRBJ1-6; 7 nucleotides agree with TRBD1. The length of the CDR3 is 16 residues. The ends lost 0 bases at V and 9 bases at J; junction bases unmatched: 9. Germline values: CDR1 SGHNT, CDR2 YYREEE (reference sequence). CDR3: CASSLGTQGVGSPLHF. CDR3 DNA: TGTGCCAGCAGCTTGGGGACCCAGGGGGTCGGTTCACCCCTCCACTTT.

The rearrangement links TRBV7-6 to TRBJ2-7; possible D gene TRBD1, 5 bases. The CDR3 is 13 amino acids. Germline values: CDR1 SGHVS, CDR2 FNYEAQ. Deletions cut 5 bases from V and 9 bases from J, with 17 bases between. CDR3 amino acids: CASSGAGSRGQYF. CDR3 bases: TGTGCCAGCAGCGGGGCCGGGTCCCGCGGGCAGTACTTC.

The chain combines TRBV7-3 with TRBJ2-1; D remains unclear. Germline values: CDR1 SGHTA, CDR2 FQGTGA. The CDR3 runs 13 residues. Trimming took 5 bases from V and 4 from J, leaving 9 bases between them. In DNA, the CDR3 is TGTGCCAGCAGCCAGACGGGTTACAATGAGCAGTTCTTC. It codes for CASSQTGYNEQFF. Full variable domain (missing parts from reference TRBV7-3 and TRBJ2-1): GAGVSQTPSNKVTEKGKYVELRCDPISGHTALYWYRQSLGQGPEFLIYFQGTGAADDSGLPNDRFFAVRPEGSVSTLKIQRTERGDSAVYLCASSQTGYNEQFFGPGTRLTVL.

The chain is built from TRBV7-2 and TRBJ2-2; 7 bases are shared with TRBD2. CDR3 length equals 15 residues. With V trimmed by 11 bases and J by 3 bases, 12 bases remained unmatched. Germline V lookup: CDR1 SGHTA, CDR2 FQGNSA. The CDR3 is CAGWEGNPDTGELFF. DNA of the CDR3: TGTGCCGGCTGGGAGGGTAACCCGGACACCGGGGAGCTGTTTTTT.

This clone was observed a single time. CDR3 sequence: CASSETGTGGYEQYF. CDR3 nucleotides: TGTGCCAGCAGTGAAACCGGGACAGGGGGATACGAGCAGTACTTC. The chain has TRBV25-1 and TRBJ2-7; 11 positions match TRBD1. The ends lost 2 bases at V and 4 bases at J; junction bases unmatched: 4. CDR1 MGHDK and CDR2 SYGVNS come from the germline V gene. CDR3 length equals 15 residues.